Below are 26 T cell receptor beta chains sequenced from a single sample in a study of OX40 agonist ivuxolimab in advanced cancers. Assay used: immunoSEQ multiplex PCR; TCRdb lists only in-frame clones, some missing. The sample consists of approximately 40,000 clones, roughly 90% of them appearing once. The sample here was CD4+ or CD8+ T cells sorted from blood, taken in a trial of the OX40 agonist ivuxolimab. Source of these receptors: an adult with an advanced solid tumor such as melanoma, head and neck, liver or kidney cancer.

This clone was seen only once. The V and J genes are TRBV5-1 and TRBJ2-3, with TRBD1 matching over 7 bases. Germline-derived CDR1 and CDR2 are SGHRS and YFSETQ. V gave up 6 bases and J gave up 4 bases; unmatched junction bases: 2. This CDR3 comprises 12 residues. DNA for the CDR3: TGCGCCAGCAAGGGGGCCCCAGATACGCAGTATTTT. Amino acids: CASKGAPDTQYF.

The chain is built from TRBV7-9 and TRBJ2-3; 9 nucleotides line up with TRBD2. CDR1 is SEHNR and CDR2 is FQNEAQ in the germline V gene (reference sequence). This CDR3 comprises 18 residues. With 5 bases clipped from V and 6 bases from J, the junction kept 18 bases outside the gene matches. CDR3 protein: CASSPVRGSGSRDDTQYF. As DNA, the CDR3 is TGTGCCAGCAGCCCCGTCCGAGGTAGCGGGAGTCGGGATGATACGCAGTATTTT.

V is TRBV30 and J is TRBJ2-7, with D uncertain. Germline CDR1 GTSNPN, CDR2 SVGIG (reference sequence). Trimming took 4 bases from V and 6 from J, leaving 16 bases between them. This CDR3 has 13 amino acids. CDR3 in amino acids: CAWIGWADLEQYF. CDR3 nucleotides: TGTGCCTGGATAGGGTGGGCAGACCTCGAGCAGTACTTC. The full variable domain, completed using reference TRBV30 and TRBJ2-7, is SQTIHQWPATLVQPVGSPLSLECTVEGTSNPNLYWYRQAAGRGLQLLFYSVGIGQISSEVPQNLSASRPQDRQFILSSKKLLLSDSGFYLCAWIGWADLEQYFGPGTRLTVT.

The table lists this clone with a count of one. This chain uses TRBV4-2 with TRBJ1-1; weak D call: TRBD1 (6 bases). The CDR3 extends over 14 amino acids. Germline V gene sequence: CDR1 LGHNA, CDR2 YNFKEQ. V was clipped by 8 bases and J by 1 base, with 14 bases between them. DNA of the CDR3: TGTGCCAGCCCCAACAGGGAGGAGAACACTGAAGCTTTCTTT. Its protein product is CASPNREENTEAFF.

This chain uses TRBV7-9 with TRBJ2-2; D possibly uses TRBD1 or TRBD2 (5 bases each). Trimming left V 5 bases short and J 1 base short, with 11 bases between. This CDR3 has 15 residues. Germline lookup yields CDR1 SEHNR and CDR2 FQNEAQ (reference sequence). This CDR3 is CASSLPGQNTGELFF. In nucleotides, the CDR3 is TGTGCCAGCAGCCTACCGGGGCAGAACACCGGGGAGCTGTTTTTT.

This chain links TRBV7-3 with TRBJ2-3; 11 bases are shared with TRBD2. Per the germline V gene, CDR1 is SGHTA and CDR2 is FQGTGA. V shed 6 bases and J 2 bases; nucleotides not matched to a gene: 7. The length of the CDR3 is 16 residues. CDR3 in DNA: TGTGCCAGCAGTCCAGGACTAGCGGGTTTCACAGATACGCAGTATTTT. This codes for CASSPGLAGFTDTQYF. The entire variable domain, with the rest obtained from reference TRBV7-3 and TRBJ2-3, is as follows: GAGVSQTPSNKVTEKGKYVELRCDPISGHTALYWYRQSLGQGPEFLIYFQGTGAADDSGLPNDRFFAVRPEGSVSTLKIQRTERGDSAVYLCASSPGLAGFTDTQYFGPGTRLTVL.

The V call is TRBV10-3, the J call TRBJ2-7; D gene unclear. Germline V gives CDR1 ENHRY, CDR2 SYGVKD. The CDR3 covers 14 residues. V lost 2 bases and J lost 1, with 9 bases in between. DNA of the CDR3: TGTGCCATCAGTGAGGCAGGCGTGTCCTACGAGCAGTACGTC. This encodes CAISEAGVSYEQYV.

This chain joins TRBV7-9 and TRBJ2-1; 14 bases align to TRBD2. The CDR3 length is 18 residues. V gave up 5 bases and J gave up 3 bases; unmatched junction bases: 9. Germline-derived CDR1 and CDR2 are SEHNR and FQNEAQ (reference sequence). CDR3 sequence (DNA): TGTGCCAGCAGCCCTCGGGTGGGACTAGCGGGAGACTACAATGAGCAGTTCTTC. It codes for CASSPRVGLAGDYNEQFF.

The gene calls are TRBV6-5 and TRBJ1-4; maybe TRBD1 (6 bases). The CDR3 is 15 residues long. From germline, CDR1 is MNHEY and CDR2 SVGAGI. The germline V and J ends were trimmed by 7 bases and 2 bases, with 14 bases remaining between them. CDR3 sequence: CASTAVQGTNEKLFF. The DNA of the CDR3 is TGTGCCAGCACTGCAGTACAGGGCACTAATGAAAAACTGTTTTTT.

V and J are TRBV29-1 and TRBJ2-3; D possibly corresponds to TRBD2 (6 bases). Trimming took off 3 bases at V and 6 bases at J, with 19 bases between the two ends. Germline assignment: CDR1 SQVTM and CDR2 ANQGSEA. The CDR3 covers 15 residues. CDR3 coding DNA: TGCAGCGTTGAGCCTCGGACTAACCGAGGGGATACGCAGTATTTT. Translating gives CSVEPRTNRGDTQYF.

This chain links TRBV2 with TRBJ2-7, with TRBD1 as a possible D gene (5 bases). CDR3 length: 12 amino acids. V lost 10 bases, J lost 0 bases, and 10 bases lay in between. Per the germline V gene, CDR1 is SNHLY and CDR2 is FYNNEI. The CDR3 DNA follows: TGTGCCACCAAGACAGACTCCTACGAGCAGTACGTC. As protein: CATKTDSYEQYV.

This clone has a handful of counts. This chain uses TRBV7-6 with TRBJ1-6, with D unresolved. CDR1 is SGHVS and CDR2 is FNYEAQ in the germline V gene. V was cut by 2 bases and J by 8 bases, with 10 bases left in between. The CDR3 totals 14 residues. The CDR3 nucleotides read TGTGCCAGCAGCTTATTGAGCGGGGATTCACCCCTCCACTTT. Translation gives CASSLLSGDSPLHF.

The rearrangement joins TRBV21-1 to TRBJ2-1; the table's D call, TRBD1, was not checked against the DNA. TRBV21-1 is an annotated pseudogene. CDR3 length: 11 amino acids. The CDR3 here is CASWGGPVEFF. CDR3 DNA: TGTGCCAGCTGGGGCGGACCCGTCGAGTTCTTC.

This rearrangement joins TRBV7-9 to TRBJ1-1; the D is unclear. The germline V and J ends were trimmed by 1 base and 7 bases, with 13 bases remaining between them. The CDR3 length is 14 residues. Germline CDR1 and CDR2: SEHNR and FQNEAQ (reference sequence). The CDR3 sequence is CASSLVLRQFEAFF. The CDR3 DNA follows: TGTGCCAGCAGCTTAGTGTTGCGGCAATTTGAAGCTTTCTTT.

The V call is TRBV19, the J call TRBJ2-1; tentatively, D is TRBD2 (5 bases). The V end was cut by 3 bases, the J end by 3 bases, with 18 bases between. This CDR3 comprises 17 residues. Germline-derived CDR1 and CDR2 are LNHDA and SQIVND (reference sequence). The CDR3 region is CASSIRPQRSVYNEQFF. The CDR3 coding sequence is TGTGCCAGTAGTATTCGTCCCCAGCGGTCGGTCTACAATGAGCAGTTCTTC.

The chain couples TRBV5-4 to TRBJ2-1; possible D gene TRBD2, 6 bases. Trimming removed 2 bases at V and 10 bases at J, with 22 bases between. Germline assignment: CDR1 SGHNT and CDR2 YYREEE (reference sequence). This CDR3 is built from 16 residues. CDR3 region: CASSFPGAGYQEEQFF. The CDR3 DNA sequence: TGTGCCAGCAGCTTTCCTGGGGCGGGGTATCAGGAAGAGCAGTTCTTC.

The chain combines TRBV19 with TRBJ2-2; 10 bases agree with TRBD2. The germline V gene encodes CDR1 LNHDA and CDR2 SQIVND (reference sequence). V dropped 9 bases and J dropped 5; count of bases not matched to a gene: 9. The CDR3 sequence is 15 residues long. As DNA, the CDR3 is TGTGCCAGCGGGGTAGCGGGAGGACAAACCGGGGAGCTGTTTTTT. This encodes CASGVAGGQTGELFF.

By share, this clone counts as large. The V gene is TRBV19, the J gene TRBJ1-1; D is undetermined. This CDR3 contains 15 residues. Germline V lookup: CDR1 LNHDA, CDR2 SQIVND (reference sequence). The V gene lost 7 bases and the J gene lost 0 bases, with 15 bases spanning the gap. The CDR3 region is CASIGKGMMNTEAFF. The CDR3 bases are TGTGCCAGTATCGGGAAGGGTATGATGAACACTGAAGCTTTCTTT. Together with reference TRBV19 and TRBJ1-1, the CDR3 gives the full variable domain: DGGITQSPKYLFRKEGQNVTLSCEQNLNHDAMYWYRQDPGQGLRLIYYSQIVNDFQKGDIAEGYSVSREKKESFPLTVTSAQKNPTAFYLCASIGKGMMNTEAFFGQGTRLTVV.

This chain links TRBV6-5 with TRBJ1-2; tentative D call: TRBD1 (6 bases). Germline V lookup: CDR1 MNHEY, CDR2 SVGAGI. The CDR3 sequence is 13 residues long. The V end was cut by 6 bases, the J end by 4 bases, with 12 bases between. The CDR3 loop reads CASSYTGSYGYTF. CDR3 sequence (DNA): TGTGCCAGCAGCTACACAGGGAGCTATGGCTACACCTTC.

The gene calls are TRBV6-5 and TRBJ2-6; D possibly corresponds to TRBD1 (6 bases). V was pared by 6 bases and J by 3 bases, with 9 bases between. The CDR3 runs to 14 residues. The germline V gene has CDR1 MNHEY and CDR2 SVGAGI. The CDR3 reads CASRQGYGANVLTF. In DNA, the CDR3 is TGTGCCAGCAGGCAGGGGTATGGGGCCAACGTCCTGACTTTC.

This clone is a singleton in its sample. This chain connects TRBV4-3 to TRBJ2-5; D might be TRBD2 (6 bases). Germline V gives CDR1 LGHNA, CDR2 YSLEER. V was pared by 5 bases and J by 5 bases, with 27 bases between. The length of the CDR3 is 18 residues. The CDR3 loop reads CASSSTLQAGDLGETQYF. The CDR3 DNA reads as TGCGCCAGCAGCTCTACCCTCCAAGCGGGCGACCTTGGGGAGACCCAGTACTTC.

CDR3 bases: TGTGCCAGCAGCGTAGATAGTCTAGCGGGTAATGAGCAGTTCTTC. Translated, it gives CASSVDSLAGNEQFF. The chain couples TRBV9 to TRBJ2-1, with 8 bases aligning to TRBD2. The trim removed 0 bases at V and 7 bases at J, leaving 6 bases unmatched. The CDR3 contains 15 residues. Germline V gives CDR1 SGDLS, CDR2 YYNGEE.

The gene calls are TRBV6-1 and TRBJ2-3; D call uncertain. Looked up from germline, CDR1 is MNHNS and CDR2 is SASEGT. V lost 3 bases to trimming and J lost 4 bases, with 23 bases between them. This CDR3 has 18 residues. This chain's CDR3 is CASSDFWIGRTLADTQYF. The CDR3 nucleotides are TGTGCCAGCAGTGATTTTTGGATTGGCAGGACCCTTGCAGATACGCAGTATTTT.

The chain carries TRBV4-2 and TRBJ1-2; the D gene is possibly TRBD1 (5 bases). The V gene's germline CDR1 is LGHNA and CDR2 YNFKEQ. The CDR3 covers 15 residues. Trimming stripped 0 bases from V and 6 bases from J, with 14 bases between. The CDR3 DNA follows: TGTGCCAGCAGCCAAGAGACAGCCCCTGCCCATGGCTACACCTTC. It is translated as CASSQETAPAHGYTF.

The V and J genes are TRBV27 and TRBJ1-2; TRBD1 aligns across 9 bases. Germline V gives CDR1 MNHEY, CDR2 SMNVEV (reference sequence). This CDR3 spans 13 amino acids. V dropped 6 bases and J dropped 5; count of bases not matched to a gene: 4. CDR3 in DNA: TGTGCCAGCAGCCTCGGGACAGGGTATGGCTACACCTTC. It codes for CASSLGTGYGYTF.

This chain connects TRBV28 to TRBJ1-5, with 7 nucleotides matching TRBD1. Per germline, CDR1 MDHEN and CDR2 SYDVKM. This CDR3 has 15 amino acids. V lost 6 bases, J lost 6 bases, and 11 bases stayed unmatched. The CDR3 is CASRPGTEGRQPQHF. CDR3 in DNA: TGTGCCAGCAGGCCCGGGACAGAGGGTCGTCAGCCCCAGCATTTT.